One sample yielded the 12 T cell receptor beta chains listed below, sequenced in a study of blood T cell repertoires in COVID-19. Clones were sequenced by immunoSEQ multiplex PCR, and TCRdb holds only the in-frame ones, with some missing. This repertoire shows about 60,000 clones, approximately 90% found once; its top ten account for over 3%. The sequencing input was peripheral blood. The receptors stem from a man aged 65 to 85 with acute or convalescent COVID-19.

This chain joins TRBV11-2 and TRBJ1-3; D is uncertain. This CDR3 comprises 17 residues. Between the trimmed V and J ends, which lost 3 bases and 0 bases, there was a span of 15 bases. Germline V gives CDR1 SGHAT, CDR2 FQNNGV. CDR3 loop: CASSLRDRIFSGNTIYF. CDR3 DNA: TGTGCCAGCAGCTTGAGGGATAGAATCTTCTCTGGAAACACCATATATTTT. Combining the CDR3 with reference TRBV11-2 and TRBJ1-3 gives the whole variable domain EAGVAQSPRYKIIEKRQSVAFWCNPISGHATLYWYQQILGQGPKLLIQFQNNGVVDDSQLPKDRFSAERLKGVDSTLKIQPAKLEDSAVYLCASSLRDRIFSGNTIYFGEGSWLTVV.

The chain is built from TRBV7-9 and TRBJ2-3; TRBD1 matches 9 bases. The V segment lost 5 bases and the J segment 0 bases; nucleotides outside the gene matches: 15. Germline V gene lookup returns CDR1 SEHNR and CDR2 FQNEAQ (reference sequence). This CDR3 spans 19 amino acids. As DNA, the CDR3 is TGTGCCAGCAGCCCGGCCCCATATTCGACAGGGGGAAGCACAGATACGCAGTATTTT. This codes for CASSPAPYSTGGSTDTQYF.

The rearrangement uses TRBV19 and TRBJ1-5; D not resolved. The CDR3 is 14 residues long. Trimming stripped 5 bases from V and 1 base from J, with 9 bases between. CDR1 and CDR2 from the germline V gene are LNHDA and SQIVND (reference sequence). CDR3 DNA: TGTGCCAGTAGTCTCGGACTAAGCAATCAGCCCCAGCATTTT. This encodes CASSLGLSNQPQHF.

The V gene is TRBV7-6, the J gene TRBJ2-2; weak D call: TRBD2 (5 bases). Germline V gives CDR1 SGHVS, CDR2 FNYEAQ. Trimming stripped 2 bases from V and 2 bases from J, with 9 bases between. CDR3 length: 15 residues. The CDR3: CASSLSGSNTGELFF. The CDR3 coding sequence is TGTGCCAGCAGCTTATCGGGATCCAACACCGGGGAGCTGTTTTTT.

CDR3 region: CASSLEVQGYNYGYTF. The CDR3, as DNA: TGTGCCAGCAGCTTAGAGGTGCAGGGCTATAACTATGGCTACACCTTC. V usage is TRBV13 and J usage is TRBJ1-2, with D perhaps matching TRBD1 (5 bases). V gave up 1 base and J gave up 1 base, with 13 bases separating them. The CDR3 covers 16 residues. Germline lookup yields CDR1 PRHDT and CDR2 FYEKMQ (reference sequence).

As concerns this clone: Additional DNA sequences in this sample encode the identical CDR3. The chain is built from TRBV19 and TRBJ1-2; 9 bases are a match to TRBD1. Germline V gene lookup returns CDR1 LNHDA and CDR2 SQIVND (reference sequence). The length of the CDR3 is 14 residues. V was clipped by 3 bases and J by 2 bases; unmatched bases: 1. This CDR3 reads CASSIGTGNYGYTF. CDR3 DNA sequence: TGTGCCAGTAGTATCGGGACAGGGAACTATGGCTACACCTTC. Variable domain in full (rest from reference TRBV19 and TRBJ1-2): DGGITQSPKYLFRKEGQNVTLSCEQNLNHDAMYWYRQDPGQGLRLIYYSQIVNDFQKGDIAEGYSVSREKKESFPLTVTSAQKNPTAFYLCASSIGTGNYGYTFGSGTRLTVV.

The genes are TRBV6-5 and TRBJ2-7, with 7 positions matching TRBD1. CDR1 and CDR2 from the germline V gene are MNHEY and SVGAGI. The J segment lost 0 bases and the V segment lost 5 bases, leaving 4 bases of the junction unmatched. This CDR3 is built from 14 residues. CDR3 amino acids: CASSRGQSSYEQYF. Written as DNA, the CDR3 is TGTGCCAGCAGTCGGGGACAGAGCTCCTACGAGCAGTACTTC.

The chain is built from TRBV7-9 and TRBJ2-5, with 11 bases matching TRBD2. The J segment lost 7 bases and the V segment lost 5 bases, leaving 9 bases of the junction unmatched. Per the germline V gene, CDR1 is SEHNR and CDR2 is FQNEAQ (reference sequence). The CDR3 covers 15 residues. The CDR3 sequence: CASSLGTSGSATQYF. The DNA for the CDR3 is TGTGCCAGCAGCCTAGGGACTAGCGGTAGTGCGACCCAGTACTTC.

V is TRBV7-2 and J is TRBJ2-7; possible D gene TRBD1, 6 bases. Germline CDR1 and CDR2: SGHTA and FQGNSA. The CDR3 has 15 residues. V gave up 3 bases and J gave up 3 bases, with 15 bases separating them. The CDR3 DNA reads TGTGCCAGCAGCTTTGACCCAGGGGCCTACTACGAGCAGTACTTC. Translating it yields CASSFDPGAYYEQYF.

V usage is TRBV2 and J usage is TRBJ1-6; D is ambiguous. CDR1 SNHLY and CDR2 FYNNEI come from the germline V gene. This CDR3 contains 15 residues. The V end was cut by 9 bases, the J end by 2 bases, with 14 bases between. The CDR3 region has the DNA TGTGCCAGTACCGAGGAGACCACCTATAATTCACCCCTCCACTTT. This sequence encodes CASTEETTYNSPLHF.

This clone was counted a single time. The genes are TRBV5-1 and TRBJ2-6, with D perhaps matching TRBD1 (7 bases). CDR1 SGHRS and CDR2 YFSETQ come from the germline V gene. Trimming stripped 2 bases from V and 1 base from J, with 13 bases between. The CDR3 has 17 amino acids. The CDR3 loop reads CASSFQGGISGANVLTF. The CDR3, as DNA: TGCGCCAGCAGCTTCCAGGGGGGTATATCTGGGGCCAACGTCCTGACTTTC.

DNA of the CDR3: TGTGCCAGCTCACCGGGACTCAGCTCCTACGAGCAGTACTTC. It encodes CASSPGLSSYEQYF. The chain couples TRBV18 to TRBJ2-7; D is possibly TRBD2 (6 bases). This CDR3 is 14 amino acids long. The V and J ends lost 3 bases and 0 bases respectively, with 9 bases between them. CDR1 is KGHSH and CDR2 is LQKENI in the germline V gene.